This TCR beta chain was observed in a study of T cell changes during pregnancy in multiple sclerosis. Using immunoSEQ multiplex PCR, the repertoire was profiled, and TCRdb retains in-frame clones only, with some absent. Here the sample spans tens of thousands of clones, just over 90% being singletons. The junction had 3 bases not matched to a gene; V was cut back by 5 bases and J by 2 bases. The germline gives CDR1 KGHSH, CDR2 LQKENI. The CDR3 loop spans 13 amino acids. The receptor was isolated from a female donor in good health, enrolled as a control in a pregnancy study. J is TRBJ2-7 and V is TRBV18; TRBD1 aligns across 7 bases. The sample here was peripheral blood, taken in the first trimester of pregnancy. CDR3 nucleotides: TGTGCCAGCTCAGAAGGACAGGCCTACGAGCAGTACTTC. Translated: CASSEGQAYEQYF.